What follows are 10 T cell receptor beta chains derived from one specimen sequenced in a study of identical twins. TCRdb recomputed calls from the 5' RACE reads with MiXCR, one row per CDR3 protein. The sample contains about 690,000 distinct CDR3 sequences, roughly 6% of which appear only once. The material sequenced was naive T cells sorted from blood. The receptors derive from a young man in good health.

This clonotype was seen only a few times. V is TRBV20-1 and J is TRBJ2-3; TRBD2 aligns across 11 bases. V was pared by 1 base and J by 0 bases, with 9 bases of the junction left unmatched. Germline CDR1 reads DFQATT; CDR2 reads SNEGSKA (reference sequence). The length of the CDR3 is 18 residues. CDR3 DNA sequence: TGCAGTGCTAGAGTCGCTCCGGGACTAGCGGCTAGCACAGATACGCAGTATTTT. Its protein is CSARVAPGLAASTDTQYF.

This clonotype showed up just a few times. The genes are TRBV14 and TRBJ2-7; no clear D. The CDR3 totals 16 residues. The V and J ends lost 5 bases and 3 bases respectively, with 20 bases between them. In germline, CDR1 is SGHDN, CDR2 FVKESK. This chain's CDR3 is CASSSGSFLRSYEQYF. In nucleotides, the CDR3 is TGTGCCAGCAGCTCCGGTTCCTTCCTCCGCAGCTACGAGCAGTACTTC.

This clonotype has just one count. This chain joins TRBV10-2 and TRBJ1-1, with D perhaps matching TRBD1 (6 bases). CDR1 is WSHSY and CDR2 is SAAADI in the germline V gene. Trimming left V 3 bases short and J 7 bases short, with 15 bases between. The CDR3 loop spans 14 amino acids. Written as DNA, the CDR3 is TGCGCCAGCAGTGAAGTTAGGGGGAGAGGTGAAGCTTTCTTT. The encoded protein is CASSEVRGRGEAFF.

The chain uses TRBV19 and TRBJ1-5; tentative D call: TRBD1 (5 bases). Germline values: CDR1 LNHDA, CDR2 SQIVND (reference sequence). V dropped 3 bases and J dropped 3 bases, with 9 bases sitting between them. The CDR3 has 14 amino acids. The CDR3 sequence: CASSIVGTNQPQHF. The CDR3 nucleotides read TGTGCCAGTAGTATTGTGGGGACCAATCAGCCCCAGCATTTT.

Ten or more counts support this clonotype. This chain connects TRBV28 to TRBJ2-4; no firm D call. The CDR3 runs to 15 residues. CDR1 is MDHEN and CDR2 is SYDVKM in the germline V gene. The V end was cut by 6 bases, the J end by 0 bases, with 12 bases between. The CDR3, as DNA: TGTGCCAGCAGAAGGATAGGAATAGCCAAAAACATTCAGTACTTC. Amino acid sequence: CASRRIGIAKNIQYF.

At least ten counts were recorded for this clonotype. The rearrangement uses TRBV12-3 or TRBV12-4 and TRBJ2-1; 7 positions match TRBD2. The CDR3 consists of 15 residues. V lost 3 bases and J lost 2; bases outside the gene matches: 4. CDR3 region: CASSFGGGPYNEQFF. The DNA for the CDR3 is TGTGCCAGCAGTTTTGGGGGAGGGCCCTACAATGAGCAGTTCTTC.

In the case of this clonotype: At one end, the junction sequence differs from germline, possibly due to a read error. The V call is TRBV7-9, the J call TRBJ2-2, with 8 bases lining up with TRBD1. There are 13 residues in the CDR3. CDR1 is SEHNR, CDR2 FQNEAQ, per germline (reference sequence). DNA of the CDR3: TGTGTCAGCAGCTCGACAGGGGCGGGGGAGCTGTTTTTT. Amino acid sequence: CVSSSTGAGELFF.

This clonotype has a count of ten or more. The chain employs TRBV29-1 and TRBJ1-1; D might be TRBD1 (6 bases). The CDR3 consists of 11 residues. Germline-derived CDR1 and CDR2 are SQVTM and ANQGSEA. Deletions cut 7 bases from V and 8 bases from J, with 14 bases between. The CDR3 nucleotides read TGCAGCGCACTGCAAGGGACAGAAGCTTTCTTT. Translating gives CSALQGTEAFF.

The genes are TRBV12-3 or TRBV12-4 and TRBJ2-7; TRBD2 aligns across 8 bases. The CDR3 contains 15 residues. Trimming cost V 1 base and J 3 bases; bases outside gene matches: 5. The CDR3 reads CASSLGAGVDYEQYF. In nucleotides, the CDR3 is TGTGCCAGCAGTTTAGGAGCGGGGGTCGACTACGAGCAGTACTTC.

This clonotype was seen a few times. CDR3 in DNA: TGCGCCAGCAGCCCGGGACTAGCGGGAAACCCGAACTACGAGCAGTACTTC. Encoded protein: CASSPGLAGNPNYEQYF. The V and J genes are TRBV5-1 and TRBJ2-7; TRBD2 aligns across 13 bases. CDR1 is SGHRS, CDR2 YFSETQ, per germline. Trimming removed 4 bases from V and 3 bases from J; junction bases left unmatched: 10. CDR3 size: 17 residues.